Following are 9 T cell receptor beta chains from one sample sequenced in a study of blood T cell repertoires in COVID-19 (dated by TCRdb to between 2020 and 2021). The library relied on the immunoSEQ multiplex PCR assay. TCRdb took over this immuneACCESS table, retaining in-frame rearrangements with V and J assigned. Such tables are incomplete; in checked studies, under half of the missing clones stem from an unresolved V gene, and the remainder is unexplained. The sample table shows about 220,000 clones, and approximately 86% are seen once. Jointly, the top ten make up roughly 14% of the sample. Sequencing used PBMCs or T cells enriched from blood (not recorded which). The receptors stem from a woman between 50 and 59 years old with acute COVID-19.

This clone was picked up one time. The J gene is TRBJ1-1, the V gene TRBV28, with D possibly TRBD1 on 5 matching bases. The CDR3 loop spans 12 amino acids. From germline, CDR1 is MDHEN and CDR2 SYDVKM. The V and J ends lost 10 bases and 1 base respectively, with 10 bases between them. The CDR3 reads CATRGGNTEAFF. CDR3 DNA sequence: TGTGCCACCCGGGGGGGGAACACTGAAGCTTTCTTT.

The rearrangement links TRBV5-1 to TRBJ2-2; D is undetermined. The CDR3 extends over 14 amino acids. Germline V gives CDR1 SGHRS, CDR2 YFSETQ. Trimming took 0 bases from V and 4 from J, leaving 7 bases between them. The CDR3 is CASSLASLTGELFF. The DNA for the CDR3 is TGCGCCAGCAGCTTGGCGTCCCTCACCGGGGAGCTGTTTTTT.

Here the CDR3 reads CASSLSGLYNEQFF. CDR3 DNA sequence: TGTGCCAGCAGTCTTAGCGGGTTATACAATGAGCAGTTCTTC. The V call is TRBV27, the J call TRBJ2-1, with 7 bases matching TRBD2. CDR1 and CDR2 from the germline V gene are MNHEY and SMNVEV (reference sequence). The J segment lost 4 bases and the V segment lost 5 bases, leaving 5 bases of the junction unmatched. The CDR3 covers 14 residues.

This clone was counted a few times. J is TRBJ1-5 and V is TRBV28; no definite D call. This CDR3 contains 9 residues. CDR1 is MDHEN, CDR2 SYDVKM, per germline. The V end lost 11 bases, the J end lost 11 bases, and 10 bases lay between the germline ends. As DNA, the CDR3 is TGTGCCTCTGGGAGGGCCCAGCATTTT. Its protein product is CASGRAQHF.

In DNA form, the CDR3 reads TGTGCCAGCAGCCAGCGCACGGGACTAGCCTCCTACGAGCAGTACTTC. Amino acids: CASSQRTGLASYEQYF. The chain has TRBV14 and TRBJ2-7; 9 positions agree with TRBD2. The germline V gene has CDR1 SGHDN and CDR2 FVKESK. V was pared by 3 bases and J by 0 bases, with 6 bases of the junction left unmatched. The CDR3 contains 16 residues.

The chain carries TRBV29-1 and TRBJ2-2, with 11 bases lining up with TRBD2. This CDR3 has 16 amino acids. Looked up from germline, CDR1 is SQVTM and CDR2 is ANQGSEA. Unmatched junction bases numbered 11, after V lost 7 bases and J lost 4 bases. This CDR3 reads CSAHPLAGGLTGELFF. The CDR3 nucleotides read TGCAGCGCCCACCCCCTAGCGGGAGGTCTCACCGGGGAGCTGTTTTTT.

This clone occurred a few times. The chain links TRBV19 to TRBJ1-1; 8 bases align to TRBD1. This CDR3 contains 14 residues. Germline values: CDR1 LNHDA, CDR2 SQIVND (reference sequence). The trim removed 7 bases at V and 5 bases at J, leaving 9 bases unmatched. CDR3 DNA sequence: TGTGCCAGTACGACAGGGGCTACGCGAACTGAAGCTTTCTTT. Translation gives CASTTGATRTEAFF.

CDR3 DNA sequence: TGTGCCAGCAGCCCCATGGGAGGACAGCCCCAGCATTTT. This sequence encodes CASSPMGGQPQHF. The gene calls are TRBV5-5 and TRBJ1-5; D gene uncertain. The germline V and J ends were trimmed by 4 bases and 7 bases, with 12 bases remaining between them. This CDR3 contains 13 residues. Germline V gene data show CDR1 as SGHKS and CDR2 as YYEKEE (reference sequence).

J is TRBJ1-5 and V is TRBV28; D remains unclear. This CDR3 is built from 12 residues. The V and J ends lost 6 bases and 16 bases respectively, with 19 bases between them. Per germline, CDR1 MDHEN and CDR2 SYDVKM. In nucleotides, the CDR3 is TGTGCCAGCAGGGAGGTTAGTTATAAGGTACATTTT. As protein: CASREVSYKVHF.